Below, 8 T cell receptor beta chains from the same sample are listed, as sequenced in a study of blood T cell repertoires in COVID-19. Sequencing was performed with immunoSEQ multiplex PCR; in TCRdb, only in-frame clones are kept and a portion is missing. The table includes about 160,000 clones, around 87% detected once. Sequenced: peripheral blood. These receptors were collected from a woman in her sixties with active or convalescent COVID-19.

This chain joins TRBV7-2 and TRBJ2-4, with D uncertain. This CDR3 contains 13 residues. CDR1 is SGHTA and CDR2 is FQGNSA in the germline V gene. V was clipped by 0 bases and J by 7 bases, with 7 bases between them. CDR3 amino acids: CASSLAQANIQYF. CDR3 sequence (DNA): TGTGCCAGCAGCTTAGCGCAAGCTAACATTCAGTACTTC.

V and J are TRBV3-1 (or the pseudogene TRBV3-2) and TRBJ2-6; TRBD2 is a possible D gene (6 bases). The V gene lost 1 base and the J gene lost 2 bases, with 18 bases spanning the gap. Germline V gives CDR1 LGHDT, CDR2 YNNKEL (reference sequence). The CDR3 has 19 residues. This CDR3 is CASSQAFAGSTAGANVLTF. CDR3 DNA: TGTGCCAGCAGCCAAGCCTTTGCGGGGAGTACGGCTGGGGCCAACGTCCTGACTTTC.

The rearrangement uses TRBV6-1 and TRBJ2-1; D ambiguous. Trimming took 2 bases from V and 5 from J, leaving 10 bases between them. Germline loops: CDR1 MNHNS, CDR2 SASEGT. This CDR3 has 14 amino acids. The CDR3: CASSELGRHNEQFF. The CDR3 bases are TGTGCCAGCAGTGAACTGGGCCGACACAATGAGCAGTTCTTC.

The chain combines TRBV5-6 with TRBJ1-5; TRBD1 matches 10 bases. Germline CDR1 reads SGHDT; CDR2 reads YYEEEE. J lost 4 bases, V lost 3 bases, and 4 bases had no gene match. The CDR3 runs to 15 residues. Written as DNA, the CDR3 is TGTGCCAGCAGCTGGGGACAGGGGTTAAATCAGCCCCAGCATTTT. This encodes CASSWGQGLNQPQHF.

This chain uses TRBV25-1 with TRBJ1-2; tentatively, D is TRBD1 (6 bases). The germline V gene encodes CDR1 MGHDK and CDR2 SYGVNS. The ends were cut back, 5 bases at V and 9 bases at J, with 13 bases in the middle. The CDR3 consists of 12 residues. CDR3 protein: CASSPQGGSYTF. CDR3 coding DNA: TGTGCCAGCAGTCCACAGGGTGGGAGCTACACCTTC.

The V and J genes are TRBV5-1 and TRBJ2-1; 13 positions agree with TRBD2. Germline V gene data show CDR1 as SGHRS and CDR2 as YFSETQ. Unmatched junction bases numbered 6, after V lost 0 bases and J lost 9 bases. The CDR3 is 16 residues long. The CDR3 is CASSLGGTSGDIEQFF. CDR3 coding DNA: TGCGCCAGCAGCTTGGGGGGGACTAGCGGGGATATTGAGCAGTTCTTC.

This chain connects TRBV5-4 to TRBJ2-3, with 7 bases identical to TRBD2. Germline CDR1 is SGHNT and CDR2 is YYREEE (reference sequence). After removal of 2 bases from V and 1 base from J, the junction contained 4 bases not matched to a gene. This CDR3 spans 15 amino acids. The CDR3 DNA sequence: TGTGCCAGCAGCTTATGGCTAGCGGGCACAGATACGCAGTATTTT. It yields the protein CASSLWLAGTDTQYF.

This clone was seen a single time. CDR3 residues: CASSHTGSGANVLTF. The CDR3 DNA reads as TGCGCCAGCAGCCACACAGGGTCCGGGGCCAACGTCCTGACTTTC. The V and J genes are TRBV4-1 and TRBJ2-6; weak D call: TRBD1 (6 bases). The CDR3 is made up of 15 amino acids. Trimming shortened V by 3 bases and J by 4 bases, and 10 bases separated the two germline ends. The germline V gene encodes CDR1 MGHRA and CDR2 YSYEKL.